Reported below is one TCR beta chain. This sample stems from a study of blood T cell repertoires in COVID-19. Looking at the study overall: The United States, Italy and Spain provided the acute and convalescent COVID-19 samples. Sources were T cells, B-cell-depleted T cells, or PBMCs; the material itself was cDNA or gDNA.

Authors' methods: Estimation of nucleated cell counts was performed using reference gene primer amplification. Repertoires were generated with immunoSEQ multiplex PCR, while TCRdb's copy carries only in-frame clones and drops some. The V and J calls and clone size come from that table; D and trimming were worked out from the DNA. The profile shows around 37,000 clones, around four fifths of them singletons. Germline lookup yields CDR1 SQVTM and CDR2 ANQGSEA. The germline V and J ends were trimmed by 2 bases and 4 bases, with 6 bases remaining between them. This CDR3 region has 11 residues. Specimen: peripheral blood. The receptor was derived from a man aged 45-60 years with active COVID-19. The chain has TRBV29-1 and TRBJ2-7; D is uncertain. CDR3 DNA: TGCAGCGTTGAAATACTTTACGAGCAGTACTTC. It is translated as CSVEILYEQYF.